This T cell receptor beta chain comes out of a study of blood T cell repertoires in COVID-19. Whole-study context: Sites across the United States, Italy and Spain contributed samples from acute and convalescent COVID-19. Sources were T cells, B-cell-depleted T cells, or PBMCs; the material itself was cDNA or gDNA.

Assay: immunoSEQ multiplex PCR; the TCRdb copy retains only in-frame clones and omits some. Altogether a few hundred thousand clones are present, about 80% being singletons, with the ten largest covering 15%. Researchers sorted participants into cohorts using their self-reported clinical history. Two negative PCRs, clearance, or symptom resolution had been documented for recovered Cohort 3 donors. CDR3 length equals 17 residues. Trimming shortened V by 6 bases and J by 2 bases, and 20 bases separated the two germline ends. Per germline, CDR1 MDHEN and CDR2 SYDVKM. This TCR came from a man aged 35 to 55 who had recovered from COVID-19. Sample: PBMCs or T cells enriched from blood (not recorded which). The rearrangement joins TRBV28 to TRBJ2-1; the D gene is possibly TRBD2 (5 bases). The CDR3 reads CASSFLLSGSTYNEQFF. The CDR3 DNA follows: TGTGCCAGCAGCTTCTTACTGAGCGGTTCTACCTACAATGAGCAGTTCTTC.